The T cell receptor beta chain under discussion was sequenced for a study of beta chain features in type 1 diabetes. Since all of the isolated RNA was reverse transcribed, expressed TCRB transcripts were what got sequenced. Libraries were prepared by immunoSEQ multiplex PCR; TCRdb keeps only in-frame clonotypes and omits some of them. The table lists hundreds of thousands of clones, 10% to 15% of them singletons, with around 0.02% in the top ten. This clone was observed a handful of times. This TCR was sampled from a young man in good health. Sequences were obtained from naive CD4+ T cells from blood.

CDR3 residues: CASSSGLAFETQYF. Here the CDR3 DNA reads TGTGCCAGCAGCTCCGGACTAGCTTTTGAGACCCAGTACTTC. The chain carries TRBV5-4 and TRBJ2-5; 8 positions match TRBD2. The CDR3 is 14 amino acids. CDR1 is SGHNT, CDR2 YYREEE, per germline (reference sequence). V dropped 3 bases and J dropped 5; count of bases not matched to a gene: 6.